The clone carrying this T cell receptor (beta chain) was counted once. Trimming left V 4 bases short and J 4 bases short, with 7 bases between. The CDR3 loop spans 12 amino acids. The germline V gene has CDR1 LNHNV and CDR2 YYDKDF (reference sequence). The sample comes from a study of blood T cell repertoires in COVID-19. The Seattle patients, enrolled during active infection, were followed longitudinally. Clones were read by immunoSEQ multiplex PCR, and TCRdb kept only the in-frame ones, dropping some. The sample records some 230,000 clones, 82% being singletons. This TCR derives from a woman of 80 years or more with COVID-19, enrolled during active disease. The chain joins TRBV15 to TRBJ1-1; D is perhaps TRBD1 (5 bases). Sequencing used peripheral blood. CDR3 sequence (DNA): TGTGCCACCAGCACAGGGTCCACTGAAGCTTTCTTT. Its translation: CATSTGSTEAFF.